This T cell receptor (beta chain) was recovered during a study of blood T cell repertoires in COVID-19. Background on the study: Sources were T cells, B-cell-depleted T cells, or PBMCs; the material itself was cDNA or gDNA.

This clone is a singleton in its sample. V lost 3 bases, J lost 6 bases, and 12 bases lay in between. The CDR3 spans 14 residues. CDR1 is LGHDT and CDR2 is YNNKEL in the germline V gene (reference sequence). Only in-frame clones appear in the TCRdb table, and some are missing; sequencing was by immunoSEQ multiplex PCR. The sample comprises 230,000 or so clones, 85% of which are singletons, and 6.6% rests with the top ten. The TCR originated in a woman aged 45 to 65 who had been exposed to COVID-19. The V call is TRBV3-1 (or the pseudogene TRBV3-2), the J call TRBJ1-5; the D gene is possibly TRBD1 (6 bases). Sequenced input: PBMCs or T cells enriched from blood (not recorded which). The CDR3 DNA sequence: TGTGCCAGCAGCCACACCCGAGGGGGTCAGCCCCAGCATTTT. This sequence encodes CASSHTRGGQPQHF.